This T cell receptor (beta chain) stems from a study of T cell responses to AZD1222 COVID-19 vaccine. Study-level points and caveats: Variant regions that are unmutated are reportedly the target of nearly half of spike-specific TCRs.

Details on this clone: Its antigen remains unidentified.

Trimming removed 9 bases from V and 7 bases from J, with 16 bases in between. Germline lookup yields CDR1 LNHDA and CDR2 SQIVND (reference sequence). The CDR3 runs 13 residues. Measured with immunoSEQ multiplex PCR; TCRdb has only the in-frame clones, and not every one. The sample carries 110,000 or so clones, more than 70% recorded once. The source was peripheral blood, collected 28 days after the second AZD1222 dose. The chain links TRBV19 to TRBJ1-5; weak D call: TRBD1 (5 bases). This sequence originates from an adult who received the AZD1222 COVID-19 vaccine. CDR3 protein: CASRRGMGQPQHF. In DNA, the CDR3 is TGTGCCAGCCGAAGGGGAATGGGGCAGCCCCAGCATTTT.